The 11 T cell receptor beta chains presented below share a single source sample, sequenced in a study of control samples from healthy donors and cancer patients. Generated by immunoSEQ multiplex PCR, the TCRdb table keeps only in-frame clones and is missing some. This sample has about 15,000 clones, with around 77% found just once. Sequenced input: formalin-fixed, paraffin-embedded tissue. Receptor source: a female donor with lung cancer.

Notes on this clone: Other DNA variants within this sample encode the same CDR3. The rearrangement joins TRBV4-3 to TRBJ1-2; weak D call: TRBD1 (6 bases). The V end was cut by 1 base, the J end by 8 bases, with 14 bases between. Germline V CDR1 and CDR2: LGHNA, YSLEER. The CDR3 length is 14 residues. In DNA, the CDR3 is TGCGCCAGCAGCCAAGTATTAGGGGGTCGGGGCTACACCTTC. Translating gives CASSQVLGGRGYTF.

The chain uses TRBV7-2 and TRBJ2-5; D gene ambiguous. From germline, CDR1 is SGHTA and CDR2 FQGNSA. With 6 bases removed from V and 2 bases from J, the gap between germline ends came to 10 bases. This CDR3 comprises 13 residues. CDR3 protein: CASRRPSQETQYF. Here the CDR3 DNA reads TGTGCCAGCAGACGACCCAGTCAAGAGACCCAGTACTTC.

This clone has just a few counts. The gene calls are TRBV5-6 and TRBJ1-2, with TRBD1 as a possible D gene (6 bases). Trimming took 5 bases from V and 3 from J, leaving 20 bases between them. Looked up from germline, CDR1 is SGHDT and CDR2 is YYEEEE. The CDR3 is made up of 16 amino acids. The CDR3 sequence is CASRVRGGLSDYGYTF. The CDR3 DNA is TGTGCCAGCAGAGTCCGTGGGGGCTTGAGTGACTATGGCTACACCTTC.

The table lists this clone with a few counts. The genes are TRBV4-2 and TRBJ2-5; no firm D call. There are 12 residues in the CDR3. Germline assignment: CDR1 LGHNA and CDR2 YNFKEQ. The V gene lost 0 bases and the J gene lost 5 bases, with 4 bases spanning the gap. The CDR3 region is CASSQDKETQYF. The CDR3 DNA sequence: TGTGCCAGCAGCCAAGATAAGGAGACCCAGTACTTC.

The CDR3, as DNA: TGTGCCAGCTCACGAACCAAGCAGGGGGACGAGCAGTACTTC. Amino acid sequence: CASSRTKQGDEQYF. The chain employs TRBV18 and TRBJ2-7, with 7 bases aligning to TRBD1. Germline assignment: CDR1 KGHSH and CDR2 LQKENI. This CDR3 is built from 14 residues. With V trimmed by 4 bases and J by 5 bases, 8 bases remained unmatched.

About this clone itself: At one of its ends the junction is not consistent with the germline gene, which may arise from a read error. The chain joins TRBV6-5 to TRBJ2-7, with a possible D match to TRBD1 (5 bases). The CDR3 sequence is 12 residues long. Germline-derived CDR1 and CDR2 are MNHEY and SVGAGI. The CDR3 region has the DNA TGTACCAGCAGTCGCGACAGTTACGAGCAGTACTTC. Protein sequence: CTSSRDSYEQYF.

This clone was observed a handful of times. The chain is built from TRBV5-4 and TRBJ2-3, with D uncertain. V lost 1 base, J lost 4 bases, and 13 bases lay in between. Germline lookup yields CDR1 SGHNT and CDR2 YYREEE (reference sequence). The CDR3 sequence is 15 residues long. For the CDR3, the DNA is TGTGCCAGCAGCTTGATCGTTGGGATGTCAGATACGCAGTATTTT. Protein: CASSLIVGMSDTQYF.

The chain recombines TRBV7-9 with TRBJ2-3; D might be TRBD1 or TRBD2, each matching 5 bases. V was shortened by 10 bases and J by 3 bases, with 14 bases between the two germline ends. The CDR3 is 13 amino acids. CDR1 and CDR2 (germline): SEHNR, FQNEAQ (reference sequence). DNA of the CDR3: TGTGCCACCCGGAGCGAGGGGACAGATACGCAGTATTTT. Its translation: CATRSEGTDTQYF.

The rearrangement links TRBV11-2 to TRBJ2-5, with D maybe TRBD2 (6 bases). The germline CDR1 and CDR2 sequences are SGHAT and FQNNGV. The CDR3 length is 14 residues. V shed 5 bases and J shed 5 bases, with 15 bases lying between them. This chain's CDR3 is CASSNRGGVETQYF. As DNA, the CDR3 is TGTGCCAGCAGCAACCGGGGCGGGGTGGAGACCCAGTACTTC.

The CDR3 protein is CAWSFPLNTIYF. CDR3 nucleotide sequence: TGTGCCTGGAGTTTTCCCCTAAACACCATATATTTT. The chain recombines TRBV30 with TRBJ1-3; unclear D gene. The CDR3 sequence is 12 residues long. Between the trimmed V and J ends, which lost 2 bases and 6 bases, there was a span of 8 bases. Germline V lookup: CDR1 GTSNPN, CDR2 SVGIG (reference sequence).

The J gene is TRBJ2-1, the V gene TRBV5-4; 8 bases agree with TRBD2. V lost 4 bases to trimming and J lost 4 bases; unmatched junction nucleotides: 13. Germline V gene lookup returns CDR1 SGHNT and CDR2 YYREEE (reference sequence). The CDR3 sequence is 17 residues long. Here the CDR3 reads CASSPEGGLGSYNEQFF. CDR3 bases: TGTGCCAGCAGCCCAGAAGGGGGACTAGGTTCATACAATGAGCAGTTCTTC.